The 13 T cell receptor beta chains below come from one sample, sequenced in a study of cytomegalovirus exposure and HLA in healthy donors. The table came from immunoSEQ multiplex PCR; TCRdb's copy has only in-frame clones and leaves some out. The sample has around 220,000 clones, around 88% seen once. Sequencing was performed on PBMCs. These receptors came from a woman aged 18 to 35 in good health and CMV-seronegative.

This clone was observed a few times. This chain links TRBV25-1 with TRBJ2-5, with 7 bases aligning to TRBD1. J gave up 12 bases and V 7 bases, and 8 bases lay outside the gene matches. From germline, CDR1 is MGHDK and CDR2 SYGVNS. The CDR3 contains 11 residues. CDR3 in amino acids: CASTVGTEKYF. The CDR3, as DNA: TGTGCCAGCACGGTTGGGACAGAAAAGTACTTC.

The V gene is TRBV6-6, the J gene TRBJ1-4; tentatively, D is TRBD1 (5 bases). In germline, CDR1 is MNHNY, CDR2 SVGAGI (reference sequence). The CDR3 is 15 residues long. The V end lost 0 bases, the J end lost 0 bases, and 5 bases lay between the germline ends. CDR3 sequence: CASSYSGATNEKLFF. DNA for the CDR3: TGTGCCAGCAGTTACTCAGGGGCAACTAATGAAAAACTGTTTTTT.

The chain has TRBV30 and TRBJ2-7, with 8 nucleotides matching TRBD1. In germline, CDR1 is GTSNPN, CDR2 SVGIG (reference sequence). J lost 2 bases, V lost 4 bases, and 4 bases had no gene match. CDR3 length: 13 amino acids. DNA of the CDR3: TGTGCCTGGACGAAGGACAGGGCCTACGAGCAGTACTTC. It specifies CAWTKDRAYEQYF.

V usage is TRBV11-2 and J usage is TRBJ2-7; 8 bases agree with TRBD1. V shed 5 bases, J shed 3 bases, and the junction held 9 bases outside the gene matches. The CDR3 length is 15 residues. Germline CDR1 is SGHAT and CDR2 is FQNNGV. CDR3 in amino acids: CASSRLPGQDYEQYF. The CDR3 region has the DNA TGTGCCAGCAGCAGGCTCCCGGGACAGGACTACGAGCAGTACTTC.

The chain recombines TRBV19 with TRBJ2-7, with D hard to call. The germline gives CDR1 LNHDA, CDR2 SQIVND (reference sequence). Trimming cost V 2 bases and J 0 bases, with 11 bases left between them. The CDR3 consists of 15 residues. This CDR3 is CASSITLSYSYEQYF. The CDR3 nucleotides read TGTGCCAGTAGTATAACTTTATCCTACTCCTACGAGCAGTACTTC.

The chain recombines TRBV27 with TRBJ2-1, with no clear D. Trimming shortened V by 3 bases and J by 4 bases, and 7 bases separated the two germline ends. Germline V gene lookup returns CDR1 MNHEY and CDR2 SMNVEV (reference sequence). This CDR3 region has 13 residues. The DNA for the CDR3 is TGTGCCAGCAGTTTCAACAGATACAATGAGCAGTTCTTC. This codes for CASSFNRYNEQFF.

V gene TRBV5-1 combines with J gene TRBJ1-1; D gene ambiguous. CDR3 length equals 15 residues. Trimming shortened V by 0 bases and J by 0 bases, and 9 bases separated the two germline ends. Germline loops: CDR1 SGHRS, CDR2 YFSETQ. CDR3 sequence (DNA): TGCGCCAGCAGCTTGGAAGGCAGGTTGAACACTGAAGCTTTCTTT. As protein: CASSLEGRLNTEAFF.

The chain employs TRBV18 and TRBJ2-7, with 13 bases aligning to TRBD2. Losses at the gene ends were 4 bases for V and 0 bases for J; bases not matched to a gene: 6. The length of the CDR3 is 17 residues. Germline loops: CDR1 KGHSH, CDR2 LQKENI. This CDR3 reads CASSLGLAGQNSYEQYF. The CDR3 nucleotides are TGTGCCAGCTCACTGGGACTAGCGGGACAAAACTCCTACGAGCAGTACTTC.

The V gene is TRBV9, the J gene TRBJ2-1; TRBD2 agrees at 9 bases. The CDR3 covers 19 residues. CDR1 and CDR2 from the germline V gene are SGDLS and YYNGEE. The V segment lost 3 bases and the J segment 12 bases; nucleotides outside the gene matches: 25. The CDR3 spells CASSAYLQSGTSPPEGQFF. In nucleotides, the CDR3 is TGTGCCAGCAGCGCCTATTTACAATCCGGGACTAGCCCCCCAGAGGGGCAGTTCTTC. The full variable domain, its missing parts supplied by reference TRBV9 and TRBJ2-1, is DSGVTQTPKHLITATGQRVTLRCSPRSGDLSVYWYQQSLDQGLQFLIQYYNGEERAKGNILERFSAQQFPDLHSELNLSSLELGDSALYFCASSAYLQSGTSPPEGQFFGPGTRLTVL.

This chain joins TRBV5-1 and TRBJ2-2; TRBD2 matches at 7 bases. CDR1 SGHRS and CDR2 YFSETQ come from the germline V gene. The CDR3 is made up of 16 amino acids. With 4 bases clipped from V and 2 bases from J, the junction kept 8 bases outside the gene matches. The CDR3, as DNA: TGCGCCAGCAGCCCCCGGGCGGGAGCTAACACCGGGGAGCTGTTTTTT. The encoded protein is CASSPRAGANTGELFF.

The V and J genes are TRBV29-1 and TRBJ1-5; 9 bases are a match to TRBD1. V dropped 7 bases and J dropped 1; count of bases not matched to a gene: 11. Germline CDR1 SQVTM, CDR2 ANQGSEA. CDR3 length: 16 residues. CDR3 nucleotides: TGCAGCGCTGACTCGGACAGGGGTAGGAGCAATCAGCCCCAGCATTTT. This sequence encodes CSADSDRGRSNQPQHF.

V gene TRBV7-2 combines with J gene TRBJ1-2; TRBD1 agrees at 8 bases. Germline V lookup: CDR1 SGHTA, CDR2 FQGNSA. The CDR3 runs to 14 residues. With 1 base clipped from V and 4 bases from J, the junction kept 2 bases outside the gene matches. CDR3: CASSLEQGAYGYTF. In DNA form, the CDR3 reads TGTGCCAGCAGCTTAGAGCAGGGGGCCTATGGCTACACCTTC.

J is TRBJ2-7 and V is TRBV6-5; 8 bases map to TRBD2. The V gene's germline CDR1 is MNHEY and CDR2 SVGAGI. The V segment lost 3 bases and the J segment 0 bases; nucleotides outside the gene matches: 4. This CDR3 has 15 amino acids. The CDR3 DNA reads as TGTGCCAGCAGTTATAGAAGCGGGAGCTCCTACGAGCAGTACTTC. Its protein product is CASSYRSGSSYEQYF.